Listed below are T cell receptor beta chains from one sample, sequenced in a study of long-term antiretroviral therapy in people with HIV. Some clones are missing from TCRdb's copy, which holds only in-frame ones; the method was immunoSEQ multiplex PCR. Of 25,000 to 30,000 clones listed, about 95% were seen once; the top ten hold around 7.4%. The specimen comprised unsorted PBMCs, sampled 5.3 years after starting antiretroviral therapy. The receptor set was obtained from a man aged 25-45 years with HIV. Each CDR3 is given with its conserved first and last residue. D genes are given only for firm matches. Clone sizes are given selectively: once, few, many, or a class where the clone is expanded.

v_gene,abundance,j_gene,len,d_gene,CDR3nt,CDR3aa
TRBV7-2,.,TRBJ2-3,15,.,TGTGCCAGCAGCTTAGCCCCGGGCGGCACAGATACGCAGTATTTT,CASSLAPGGTDTQYF
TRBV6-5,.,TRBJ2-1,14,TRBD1,TGTGCCAGCAGTTACTCGGACAGGGAAGACGAGCAGTTCTTC,CASSYSDREDEQFF
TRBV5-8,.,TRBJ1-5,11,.,TGTGCCAGCAGCTTGGATCAGCCCCAGCATTTT,CASSLDQPQHF
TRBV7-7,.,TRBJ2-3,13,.,TGTGCTAGCAGCTCCGACAGAACAGATACGCAGTATTTT,CASSSDRTDTQYF
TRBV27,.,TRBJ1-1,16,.,TGTGCCAGCAGTTTTATCTGGGGGCAGGGGCACACTGAAGCTTTCTTT,CASSFIWGQGHTEAFF
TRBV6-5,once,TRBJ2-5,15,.,TGTGCCAGCAGCCTAGGGGCGTGGTCTGCCAAGACCCAGTACTTC,CASSLGAWSAKTQYF
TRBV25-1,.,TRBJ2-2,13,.,TGTGCCAGCCAACAACCCGGGGGTCGGGAGCTGTTTTTT,CASQQPGGRELFF
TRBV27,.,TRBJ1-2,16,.,TGTGCCAGCAGTCGCGAAAGGGGAGGTTGGAACTATGGCTACACCTTC,CASSRERGGWNYGYTF
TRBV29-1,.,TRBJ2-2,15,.,TGCAGCGTTGGCCATCCACAGGAGAACACCGGGGAGCTGTTTTTT,CSVGHPQENTGELFF
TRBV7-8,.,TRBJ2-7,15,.,TGTGCCAGCAGCTTGAATAACCCCGACCTCTACGAGCAGTACTTC,CASSLNNPDLYEQYF
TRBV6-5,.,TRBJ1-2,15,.,TGTGCCAGCAGTTACTCGGAGGCCGGGGGCTTTGGCTACACCTTC,CASSYSEAGGFGYTF
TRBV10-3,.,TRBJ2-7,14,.,TGTGCCACCCTCAATCTAGGAGGGCAGTACGAGCAGTACTTC,CATLNLGGQYEQYF
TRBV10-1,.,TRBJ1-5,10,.,TGCGCCAGACATAATCAGCCCCAGCATTTT,CARHNQPQHF
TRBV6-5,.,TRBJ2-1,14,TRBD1,TGTGCCAGCAGAAATACAGGGGTGGGCAATGAGCAGTTCTTC,CASRNTGVGNEQFF
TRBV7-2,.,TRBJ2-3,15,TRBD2,TGTGCCAGCAGCTACGGCGGGGGGGTAGCAGATACGCAGTATTTT,CASSYGGGVADTQYF
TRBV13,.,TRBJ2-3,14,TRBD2,TGTGCCAGCAGCCAACTGGCGGGGGGGGATACGCAGTATTTT,CASSQLAGGDTQYF
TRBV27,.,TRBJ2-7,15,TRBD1,TGTGCCAGCAGTTTCGCAGGGACAGGGGACTACGAGCAGTACTTC,CASSFAGTGDYEQYF
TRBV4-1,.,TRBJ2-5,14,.,TGCGCCAGCAGCCGTAAACAGATACAAGAGACCCAGTACTTC,CASSRKQIQETQYF
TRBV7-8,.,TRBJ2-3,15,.,TGTGCCAGCAGCCCCGAAGGGACGGACAGAGATACGCAGTATTTT,CASSPEGTDRDTQYF
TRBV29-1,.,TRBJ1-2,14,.,TGCAGCGTTGCTCAGGGGAACAGCCTCCCTGGCTACACCTTC,CSVAQGNSLPGYTF
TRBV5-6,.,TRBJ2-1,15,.,TGTGCCAGCAGCTTGTATGGCCCAGACGTTGATGAGCAGTTCTTC,CASSLYGPDVDEQFF
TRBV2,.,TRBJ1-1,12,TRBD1,TGTGCCAGCGACAGGGATAACACTGAAGCTTTCTTT,CASDRDNTEAFF
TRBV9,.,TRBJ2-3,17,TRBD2,TGTGCCAGCAGCGGTCTAGCGGGGGGGCTTGGCACAGATACGCAGTATTTT,CASSGLAGGLGTDTQYF
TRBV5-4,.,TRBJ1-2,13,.,TGTGCCAGCAGCTTGGTGGCTTCCTATGGCTACACCTTC,CASSLVASYGYTF
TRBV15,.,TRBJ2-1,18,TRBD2,TGTGCCACCAGCAACCCAACACTAGCGGGGGATCTCCCCAATGAGCAGTTCTTC,CATSNPTLAGDLPNEQFF
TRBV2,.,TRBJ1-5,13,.,TGTGCCAGCAGGGTATACTCCGGGACTCCCCCTCATTTT,CASRVYSGTPPHF
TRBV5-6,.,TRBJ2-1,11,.,TGTGCCAGCAGCTTGGCTTCAGAGCAGTTCTTC,CASSLASEQFF
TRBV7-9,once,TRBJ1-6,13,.,TGTGCCAGCAGCCCCGAGGGAGATTCACCCCTCCACTTT,CASSPEGDSPLHF
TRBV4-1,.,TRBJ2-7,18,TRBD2,TGCGCCAGCAGCCAAGGCCTTGTTCGGCGGGAGGGAGCCTACGAGCAGTACTTC,CASSQGLVRREGAYEQYF
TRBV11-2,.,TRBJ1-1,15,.,TGTGCCAGCAGCGGAGGCCGGCAGGGGTACACTGAAGCTTTCTTT,CASSGGRQGYTEAFF
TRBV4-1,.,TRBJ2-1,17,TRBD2,TGCGCCAGCAGCCAACTCGGGACTAGCGGAGACTACAATGAGCAGTTCTTC,CASSQLGTSGDYNEQFF
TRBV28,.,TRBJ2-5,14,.,TGTGCCAGCAGGGGGCGGGCCAGACGAGAGACCCAGTACTTC,CASRGRARRETQYF
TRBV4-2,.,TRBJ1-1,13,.,TGTGCCAGCAGCCCAGGCTGGGGCACTGAAGCTTTCTTT,CASSPGWGTEAFF
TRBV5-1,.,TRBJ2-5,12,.,TGCGCCAGCGCCGGGAATCAAGAGACCCAGTACTTC,CASAGNQETQYF
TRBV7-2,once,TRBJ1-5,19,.,TGTGCCAGCAGCTCGGGGCCGAGCAGGTCCAACCTAAGCTACTGGGCCCAGCATTTT,CASSSGPSRSNLSYWAQHF
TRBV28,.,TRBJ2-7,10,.,TGTGCCAGCAGCGATTACGAGCAGTACTTC,CASSDYEQYF
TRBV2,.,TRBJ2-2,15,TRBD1,TGTGCCAGCAGACGCGGACAGGAGAACACCGGGGAGCTGTTTTTT,CASRRGQENTGELFF
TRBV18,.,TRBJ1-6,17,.,TGTGCCAGCTCACCACAAGGGGTAGGGTCCTATAATTCACCCCTCCACTTT,CASSPQGVGSYNSPLHF
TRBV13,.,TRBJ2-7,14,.,TGTGCCAGCAGCTCCAGGGCTAGCTCCTACGAGCAGTACTTC,CASSSRASSYEQYF